The rows below give T cell receptor beta chains drawn from one sample of a study of cytomegalovirus exposure and HLA in healthy donors. The repertoire was sequenced with immunoSEQ multiplex PCR; TCRdb's copy has only in-frame clones and lacks some. The table has more than 85,000 clones, approximately 72% seen once. Input material: PBMCs. These receptors originate from a man aged 25 to 40 in good health and CMV-seronegative. Both conserved end residues are part of each CDR3. A D gene is named only where the DNA matches it firmly. For some rows the clone size is stated as once, few or many, or as a class when expanded; others skip it.

J gene	V gene	clone size	D gene	CDR3 protein	CDR3 DNA
TRBJ2-7	TRBV7-2	few	TRBD2	CASSLTSSGGPFEQYF	TGTGCCAGCAGCTTAACGTCTAGCGGGGGGCCTTTCGAGCAGTACTTC
TRBJ2-5	TRBV2	once	.	CASSGRGGRQETQYF	TGTGCCAGCAGTGGCAGGGGTGGACGACAAGAGACCCAGTACTTC
TRBJ2-2	TRBV27	.	TRBD1	CASSPTTGVYTGELFF	TGTGCCAGCAGTCCGACGACAGGGGTCTACACCGGGGAGCTGTTTTTT
TRBJ2-3	TRBV9	few	.	CASSIGGGGATDTQYF	TGTGCCAGCAGTATCGGCGGTGGTGGGGCCACAGATACGCAGTATTTT
TRBJ2-6	TRBV9	few	TRBD1	CASSGTGPKGANVLTF	TGTGCCAGCAGCGGGACAGGTCCTAAGGGGGCCAACGTCCTGACTTTC
TRBJ2-5	TRBV11-2	once	TRBD2	CASSLSGGEETQYF	TGTGCCAGCAGCCTTAGCGGGGGCGAAGAGACCCAGTACTTC
TRBJ1-2	TRBV29-1	.	TRBD1	CSVAGGLGRLTNYGYTF	TGCAGCGTTGCAGGGGGTCTCGGTCGGCTAACTAACTATGGCTACACCTTC
TRBJ2-5	TRBV27	.	TRBD2	CASSPGLAGQETQYF	TGTGCCAGCAGCCCGGGACTAGCGGGCCAAGAGACCCAGTACTTC
TRBJ1-6	TRBV9	few	.	CANTNPSDALAHRNSPLHF	TGTGCCAACACGAACCCGTCCGATGCACTGGCTCACAGAAATTCACCCCTCCACTTT
TRBJ2-6	TRBV25-1	.	.	CASSAGLGSSGANVLTF	TGTGCCAGCAGTGCAGGGCTGGGTTCCTCTGGGGCCAACGTCCTGACTTTC
TRBJ2-1	TRBV29-1	.	.	CSVVFAGLDNEQFF	TGCAGCGTTGTCTTTGCGGGGCTGGACAATGAGCAGTTCTTC
TRBJ2-7	TRBV30	.	.	CAWSVGRVGYEQYF	TGTGCCTGGAGTGTTGGGCGGGTCGGCTACGAGCAGTACTTC
TRBJ1-4	TRBV6-6	.	.	CASRNRRTNEKLFF	TGTGCCAGCAGGAACAGGAGAACTAATGAAAAACTGTTTTTT
TRBJ1-6	TRBV6-6	.	.	CASINRVSAIHF	TGTGCCAGCATCAACAGGGTATCGGCCATCCACTTT
TRBJ1-2	TRBV29-1	.	.	CSVTSSGIRGYGYTF	TGCAGCGTTACCTCCTCGGGTATACGGGGATATGGCTACACCTTC
TRBJ1-5	TRBV5-1	.	.	CASSLDTYSNQPQHF	TGCGCCAGCAGCTTGGACACATATAGCAATCAGCCCCAGCATTTT
TRBJ2-7	TRBV2	.	.	CASSVQSSYEQYF	TGTGCCAGCAGTGTACAGAGCTCCTACGAGCAGTACTTC
TRBJ1-4	TRBV28	.	TRBD1	CASRDRDRLNEKLFF	TGTGCCAGCAGAGACCGGGACAGACTTAATGAAAAACTGTTTTTT
TRBJ2-1	TRBV9	.	.	CASSTRPVGNEQFF	TGTGCCAGCAGCACGCGGCCCGTCGGCAATGAGCAGTTCTTC
TRBJ1-2	TRBV25-1	.	.	CASSESLGGGYTF	TGTGCCAGCAGTGAATCGTTAGGGGGTGGCTACACCTTC
TRBJ1-2	TRBV29-1	.	.	CSTAGAGYGYTF	TGCAGCACGGCGGGGGCGGGCTATGGCTACACCTTC
TRBJ2-3	TRBV15	.	.	CATSRAVESTDTQYF	TGTGCCACCAGCAGAGCGGTAGAGTCCACAGATACGCAGTATTTT
TRBJ2-7	TRBV4-3	.	TRBD1	CASSQGPGQGGYEQYF	TGCGCCAGCAGCCAAGGTCCGGGACAGGGGGGCTACGAGCAGTACTTC
TRBJ2-1	TRBV19	.	TRBD2	CASSSPWTSGYNEQFF	TGTGCCAGTAGTAGCCCGTGGACTAGCGGTTACAATGAGCAGTTCTTC
TRBJ2-7	TRBV4-3	.	TRBD2	CASSQDSSSGAYEQYF	TGCGCCAGCAGCCAAGATAGCTCGAGCGGGGCCTACGAGCAGTACTTC
TRBJ2-1	TRBV5-1	once	TRBD2	CASSVGGTSSYNEQFF	TGCGCCAGCAGCGTGGGCGGGACTAGCTCCTACAATGAGCAGTTCTTC
TRBJ1-1	TRBV5-1	.	.	CASSLDGYTEAFF	TGCGCCAGCAGCTTGGACGGGTACACTGAAGCTTTCTTT
TRBJ2-7	TRBV4-1	.	TRBD2	CASSQERTSVYEQYF	TGCGCCAGCAGCCAAGAAAGGACTAGCGTCTACGAGCAGTACTTC
TRBJ2-5	TRBV5-1	.	.	CASSWSAGLAQETQYF	TGCGCCAGCAGCTGGTCAGCGGGCCTAGCACAAGAGACCCAGTACTTC
TRBJ1-1	TRBV6-5	.	.	CASSAQENTEAFF	TGTGCCAGCAGTGCACAGGAGAACACTGAAGCTTTCTTT
TRBJ2-3	TRBV11-2	.	.	CASSLGTSTDTQYF	TGTGCCAGCAGCCTTGGGACTAGCACAGATACGCAGTATTTT
TRBJ1-5	TRBV2	few	TRBD1	CASLGQASNQPQHF	TGTGCCAGCCTCGGACAGGCGAGCAATCAGCCCCAGCATTTT
TRBJ1-2	TRBV19	.	.	CASSMVAGNLYGYTF	TGTGCCAGTAGTATGGTAGCAGGGAACCTCTATGGCTACACCTTC
TRBJ2-7	TRBV5-1	.	.	CASSKDSQNGEQYF	TGCGCCAGCAGCAAGGACAGCCAAAATGGCGAGCAGTACTTC
TRBJ2-1	TRBV19	.	TRBD2	CASTILPRGGPNEQFF	TGTGCCAGTACCATCTTACCACGGGGAGGGCCCAATGAGCAGTTCTTC
TRBJ1-2	TRBV11-2	.	TRBD1	CASSLGQINYGYTF	TGTGCCAGCAGCTTGGGACAGATAAACTATGGCTACACCTTC
TRBJ1-5	TRBV11-2	.	.	CASSLRGISNQPQHF	TGTGCCAGCAGCTTGAGGGGGATTAGCAATCAGCCCCAGCATTTT
TRBJ2-3	TRBV6-5	.	TRBD2	CASRTGLAGLDTQYF	TGTGCCAGCAGAACAGGACTAGCGGGTTTGGATACGCAGTATTTT
TRBJ2-7	TRBV25-1	.	.	CASMGAASYEQYF	TGTGCCAGCATGGGGGCAGCTTCCTACGAGCAGTACTTC
TRBJ2-7	TRBV19	few	.	CASSIGLSYEQYF	TGTGCCAGTAGTATAGGTCTCTCCTACGAGCAGTACTTC
TRBJ1-6	TRBV5-1	.	TRBD1	CASSPGTVDSPLHF	TGCGCCAGCAGCCCCGGGACAGTCGATTCACCCCTCCACTTT
TRBJ2-1	TRBV13	.	TRBD2	CASSPRTSGGALWDEQFF	TGTGCCAGCAGCCCCAGAACTAGCGGGGGGGCCTTGTGGGATGAGCAGTTCTTC
TRBJ2-2	TRBV7-6	.	TRBD1	CASSFSGTGTGELFF	TGTGCCAGCAGCTTCTCCGGGACAGGGACCGGGGAGCTGTTTTTT
TRBJ1-4	TRBV18	.	.	CASSPYFGGASEKLFF	TGTGCCAGCTCACCTTACTTTGGGGGGGCGAGTGAAAAACTGTTTTTT
TRBJ1-1	TRBV30	few	.	CAWSVEGEAFF	TGTGCCTGGAGTGTAGAGGGAGAAGCTTTCTTT
TRBJ2-5	TRBV25-1	.	.	CASSEVKTQYF	TGTGCCAGCAGTGAAGTAAAGACCCAGTACTTC
TRBJ2-3	TRBV4-3	.	TRBD2	CASSQTSLADSTDTQYF	TGCGCCAGCAGCCAAACCTCACTAGCGGATAGCACAGATACGCAGTATTTT
TRBJ2-7	TRBV2	.	TRBD1	CASRPRTGTYEQYF	TGTGCCAGCAGACCCAGGACAGGCACCTACGAGCAGTACTTC
TRBJ2-7	TRBV2	.	TRBD1	CASMATGGYEQYF	TGTGCCAGCATGGCGACAGGGGGCTACGAGCAGTACTTC
TRBJ2-2	TRBV29-1	.	TRBD2	CSGTGGPAGGELFF	TGCAGCGGGACGGGAGGGCCCGCCGGCGGGGAGCTGTTTTTT
TRBJ2-6	TRBV5-4	few	TRBD2	CASSLDGGGSGANVLTF	TGTGCCAGCAGCTTGGACGGCGGGGGGTCTGGGGCCAACGTCCTGACTTTC
TRBJ2-5	TRBV2	.	.	CASSRDQETQYF	TGTGCCAGCAGTCGGGACCAAGAGACCCAGTACTTC
TRBJ2-7	TRBV19	once	TRBD1	CASRTGTGGVYPYEQYF	TGTGCCAGTAGAACCGGGACAGGGGGCGTCTATCCCTACGAGCAGTACTTC
TRBJ2-1	TRBV7-2	few	TRBD1	CASSFQGAPNEQFF	TGTGCCAGCAGCTTTCAGGGGGCGCCTAATGAGCAGTTCTTC
TRBJ2-3	TRBV2	.	TRBD2	CASSGAAGGADTQYF	TGTGCCAGCAGTGGGGCAGCGGGAGGGGCAGATACGCAGTATTTT
TRBJ2-7	TRBV6-6	.	TRBD2	CASSFRTSGTYEQYF	TGTGCCAGCAGTTTCAGGACTAGCGGGACCTACGAGCAGTACTTC
TRBJ2-4	TRBV27	.	TRBD1	CASSLSKGQVAKNIQYF	TGTGCCAGCAGTTTATCGAAGGGACAGGTAGCCAAAAACATTCAGTACTTC
TRBJ2-1	TRBV19	.	.	CASSIPPSSLYNEQFF	TGTGCCAGTAGTATTCCCCCTAGCTCCCTATACAATGAGCAGTTCTTC
TRBJ1-2	TRBV27	.	TRBD1	CASSLGRGQVGDYGYTF	TGTGCCAGCAGTTTGGGCAGGGGGCAGGTAGGGGACTATGGCTACACCTTC
TRBJ2-5	TRBV7-2	.	.	CASSLGEVETQYF	TGTGCCAGCAGCTTGGGGGAGGTGGAGACCCAGTACTTC